This entry lists 22 T cell receptor beta chains sequenced from one sample in a study of blood T cell repertoires in COVID-19. Sequenced by immunoSEQ multiplex PCR; TCRdb stores in-frame clones only, minus some. Of under 300,000 clones in the sample, approximately 79% were seen once. The sample was peripheral blood. The source is a woman aged 40 to 50 with active or convalescent COVID-19.

V usage is TRBV7-9 and J usage is TRBJ1-1, with TRBD1 matching 9 bases. CDR1 and CDR2 from the germline V gene are SEHNR and FQNEAQ (reference sequence). The V and J ends lost 5 bases and 0 bases, in that order; junction bases with no gene match: 4. The length of the CDR3 is 15 residues. In DNA, the CDR3 is TGTGCCAGCAGCCCAGGGACAGGGATGAACACTGAAGCTTTCTTT. Its translation: CASSPGTGMNTEAFF.

There are many counts of this clone. The chain has TRBV28 and TRBJ2-7, with 11 bases matching TRBD1. Germline CDR1 reads MDHEN; CDR2 reads SYDVKM. The length of the CDR3 is 14 residues. V was pared by 5 bases and J by 5 bases, with 5 bases of the junction left unmatched. CDR3 protein: CASSGTGGPNEQYF. CDR3 nucleotide sequence: TGTGCCAGCAGTGGGACAGGGGGTCCCAACGAGCAGTACTTC.

The J gene is TRBJ2-1, the V gene TRBV7-3; weak D call: TRBD1 (6 bases). The CDR3 is made up of 15 amino acids. Trimming cost V 1 base and J 1 base, with 8 bases left between them. Germline V gene sequence: CDR1 SGHTA, CDR2 FQGTGA. CDR3 sequence (DNA): TGTGCCAGCAGCTTAAGCAGGGGATCCTACAATGAGCAGTTCTTC. Protein: CASSLSRGSYNEQFF.

The rearrangement uses TRBV5-5 and TRBJ2-4; D might be TRBD1 (6 bases). The V gene's germline CDR1 is SGHKS and CDR2 YYEKEE (reference sequence). There are 14 residues in the CDR3. Trimming removed 4 bases from V and 0 bases from J, with 8 bases in between. The CDR3 spells CASSRTVAKNIQYF. In DNA, the CDR3 is TGTGCCAGCAGCCGGACAGTAGCCAAAAACATTCAGTACTTC.

This chain links TRBV10-1 with TRBJ1-2; D ambiguous. The V end was cut by 4 bases, the J end by 4 bases, with 22 bases between. Looked up from germline, CDR1 is WNHNN and CDR2 is SYGVQD (reference sequence). The CDR3 runs 17 residues. The CDR3 DNA reads as TGCGCCAGCAGTGCGACCCTTTGGGAGGAGCGGGGCTATGGCTACACCTTC. The encoded protein is CASSATLWEERGYGYTF.

This chain uses TRBV5-4 with TRBJ1-1; 7 nucleotides line up with TRBD1. The length of the CDR3 is 14 residues. The germline V gene encodes CDR1 SGHNT and CDR2 YYREEE (reference sequence). V lost 0 bases and J lost 6; bases outside the gene matches: 5. The CDR3 sequence: CASSLVQGSAEAFF. In DNA form, the CDR3 reads TGTGCCAGCAGCTTGGTACAGGGGAGCGCTGAAGCTTTCTTT.

CDR3 DNA sequence: TGTGCCAGCAGCTTGGAGGAGGACAGGGATTACGAGCAGTACTTC. As protein: CASSLEEDRDYEQYF. The V and J genes are TRBV5-5 and TRBJ2-7, with 8 bases matching TRBD1. Trimming removed 0 bases from V and 4 bases from J; junction bases left unmatched: 6. The germline CDR1 and CDR2 sequences are SGHKS and YYEKEE (reference sequence). The length of the CDR3 is 15 residues.

This rearrangement joins TRBV2 to TRBJ1-2; D not certain. This CDR3 is built from 12 residues. Trimming shortened V by 6 bases and J by 1 base, and 6 bases separated the two germline ends. Germline assignment: CDR1 SNHLY and CDR2 FYNNEI. CDR3 DNA sequence: TGTGCCAGCAGCGGAGTTAACTATGGCTACACCTTC. Protein sequence: CASSGVNYGYTF.

This clone has only one observation. The V gene is TRBV7-8, the J gene TRBJ1-2, with TRBD1 identical over 11 bases. This CDR3 is built from 14 residues. Germline lookup yields CDR1 SGHVS and CDR2 FQNEAQ. J was trimmed by 8 bases and V by 1 base; bases with no gene match: 3. The CDR3: CASSLVGTGGGYTF. CDR3 DNA: TGTGCCAGCAGCTTAGTAGGGACAGGGGGAGGCTACACCTTC.

The chain recombines TRBV5-1 with TRBJ1-1; unclear D gene. This CDR3 is 15 amino acids long. Germline lookup yields CDR1 SGHRS and CDR2 YFSETQ. With 4 bases removed from V and 2 bases from J, the gap between germline ends came to 15 bases. The chain's CDR3 is CASSPGWQPNTEAFF. Here the CDR3 DNA reads TGCGCCAGCAGCCCCGGGTGGCAGCCTAACACTGAAGCTTTCTTT.

The genes are TRBV5-4 and TRBJ1-2, with 10 bases fitting TRBD1. Unmatched junction bases numbered 3, after V lost 4 bases and J lost 6 bases. This CDR3 has 13 residues. CDR1 and CDR2 (germline): SGHNT, YYREEE (reference sequence). CDR3 sequence reads: CASSPGQGHGYTF. CDR3 sequence (DNA): TGTGCCAGCAGCCCGGGACAGGGGCATGGCTACACCTTC.

This chain connects TRBV19 to TRBJ1-2; TRBD1 matches at 8 bases. The germline CDR1 and CDR2 sequences are LNHDA and SQIVND (reference sequence). The CDR3 spans 14 residues. V gave up 10 bases and J gave up 4 bases; unmatched junction bases: 11. In DNA, the CDR3 is TGTGCCACCAAAGTGACAGGGGCTGGCTATGGCTACACCTTC. It codes for CATKVTGAGYGYTF.

The chain is built from TRBV9 and TRBJ1-4; D ambiguous. CDR1 SGDLS and CDR2 YYNGEE come from the germline V gene. The CDR3 contains 15 residues. V was clipped by 2 bases and J by 3 bases, with 11 bases between them. The CDR3 loop is CASSVGAGPNEKLFF. The CDR3 bases are TGTGCCAGCAGCGTGGGTGCAGGCCCTAATGAAAAACTGTTTTTT.

The rearrangement links TRBV28 to TRBJ1-5; D is perhaps TRBD1 (5 bases). From germline, CDR1 is MDHEN and CDR2 SYDVKM. CDR3 length equals 15 residues. V lost 6 bases to trimming and J lost 4 bases, with 16 bases between them. The CDR3 sequence is CASRLSGALNQPQHF. The DNA for the CDR3 is TGTGCCAGCAGGTTAAGCGGGGCTCTGAATCAGCCCCAGCATTTT.

J is TRBJ1-2 and V is TRBV5-1; D not certain. Germline assignment: CDR1 SGHRS and CDR2 YFSETQ. The CDR3 totals 15 residues. V dropped 4 bases and J dropped 2 bases, with 15 bases sitting between them. The CDR3 bases are TGCGCCAGCAGCCCCCGCTATGACGGGAACTATGGCTACACCTTC. Translation: CASSPRYDGNYGYTF.

The sample holds a few counts of this clone. The chain couples TRBV28 to TRBJ1-1, with TRBD1 matching over 8 bases. Germline V lookup: CDR1 MDHEN, CDR2 SYDVKM. The CDR3 loop spans 14 amino acids. V was clipped by 8 bases and J by 1 base; unmatched bases: 6. The CDR3 DNA reads as TGTGCCAGCCTGGGAACAGGGGGGAACACTGAAGCTTTCTTT. Its translation is CASLGTGGNTEAFF. Supplemented by reference TRBV28 and TRBJ1-1, the full variable domain reads DVKVTQSSRYLVKRTGEKVFLECVQDMDHENMFWYRQDPGLGLRLIYFSYDVKMKEKGDIPEGYSVSREKKERFSLILESASTNQTSMYLCASLGTGGNTEAFFGQGTRLTVV.

V gene TRBV10-2 combines with J gene TRBJ1-1; no clear D gene. Between the trimmed V and J ends, which lost 6 bases and 4 bases, there was a span of 9 bases. The CDR3 extends over 12 amino acids. CDR1 and CDR2 from the germline V gene are WSHSY and SAAADI. The CDR3 bases are TGCGCCAGCAGAGACTTTAGCACTGAAGCTTTCTTT. Translated, it gives CASRDFSTEAFF.

The chain recombines TRBV11-2 with TRBJ1-5; unclear D gene. Germline lookup yields CDR1 SGHAT and CDR2 FQNNGV. Trimming shortened V by 9 bases and J by 0 bases, and 12 bases separated the two germline ends. The CDR3 is made up of 14 amino acids. The DNA for the CDR3 is TGTGCCAGTAGGACTATTTTTAGCAATCAGCCCCAGCATTTT. Amino acid sequence: CASRTIFSNQPQHF. The full variable domain, rest sourced from reference TRBV11-2 and TRBJ1-5, is EAGVAQSPRYKIIEKRQSVAFWCNPISGHATLYWYQQILGQGPKLLIQFQNNGVVDDSQLPKDRFSAERLKGVDSTLKIQPAKLEDSAVYLCASRTIFSNQPQHFGDGTRLSIL.

J is TRBJ2-1 and V is TRBV10-1; maybe TRBD2 (6 bases). Between the trimmed V and J ends, which lost 3 bases and 4 bases, there was a span of 10 bases. Germline assignment: CDR1 WNHNN and CDR2 SYGVQD (reference sequence). CDR3 length equals 14 residues. The CDR3 DNA sequence: TGCGCCAGCAGTGACGGGGGAGGATACAATGAGCAGTTCTTC. Its translation: CASSDGGGYNEQFF.

The chain is built from TRBV11-3 and TRBJ2-5; 8 bases align to TRBD1. The length of the CDR3 is 14 residues. Trimming cost V 5 bases and J 1 base; bases outside gene matches: 3. The germline V gene encodes CDR1 SGHNT and CDR2 YENEEA. CDR3 loop: CASSEDRAQETQYF. The CDR3 bases are TGTGCCAGCAGCGAGGACAGGGCCCAAGAGACCCAGTACTTC.

The chain has TRBV3-1 (or the pseudogene TRBV3-2) and TRBJ1-2; D gene unclear. This CDR3 is 13 amino acids long. Germline-derived CDR1 and CDR2 are LGHDT and YNNKEL (reference sequence). Trimming removed 4 bases from V and 3 bases from J, with 9 bases in between. The CDR3 bases are TGTGCCAGCAGCCCGCGGACTGACTATGGCTACACCTTC. It yields the protein CASSPRTDYGYTF.

CDR3 bases: TGTGCCAGCAGTCACGCGGGACTAGCGGCCTCAGATACGCAGTATTTT. It codes for CASSHAGLAASDTQYF. V and J are TRBV6-4 and TRBJ2-3; TRBD2 matches at 11 bases. Germline values: CDR1 MRHNA, CDR2 SNTAGT. This CDR3 has 16 residues. The trim removed 5 bases at V and 4 bases at J, leaving 8 bases unmatched.